This entry concerns a single T cell receptor beta chain. Its cognate antigen has yet to be identified. No clone much larger than this one lies a single base away; base qualities are absent. This sample stems from a study of Ad26.COV2.S vaccination and SARS-CoV-2 variants (TCRdb year 2021). Background on the whole study: Donors in the vaccine arm were drawn from COV1001, a multicentre, randomized, double-blind, placebo-controlled phase I-IIa trial testing Ad26.COV2.S in healthy adults. Ad26.COV2.S was administered intramuscularly at a dose of 5x10^10 or 1x10^11 viral particles, either as one shot or as two shots given 56 days apart. TCRbeta repertoire sequencing served as the tool for gauging how specific and how broad the SARS-CoV-2-reactive T cell receptors were following Ad26.COV2.S vaccination. The TCR-sequenced set comprised around 30 samples: 19 Ad26.COV2.S vaccine recipients, 5 placebo recipients and 8 SARS-CoV-2 convalescent individuals. Participants in the trial were split at random into five groups of five each, receiving low-dose or high-dose Ad26.COV2.S once or twice, or else placebo on both occasions. Blinding of investigators to trial group allocation was maintained during experiments and outcome assessment. Study-wide findings and limitations: Ad26.COV2.S recipients had higher spike-specific TCR breadth than placebo recipients (P = 0.0014). Substantial breadth of spike-specific CD8+ and CD4+ T cell responses was reported after vaccination. According to the authors, total T cell responses may have been underestimated by the TCR breadth and depth analyses. The study lacked the statistical power to compare responses across vaccine doses or regimens. Vaccine and placebo recipients had comparable non-spike TCR breadth, which fits with the vaccine containing only spike.

The immunoSEQ Assay was the method used to sequence TCRbeta CDR3 regions. After extraction, genomic DNA underwent amplification by bias-controlled multiplex PCR, followed by high-throughput sequencing. Turning to the authors' computational methods: Collapsing and filtering of sequences were performed to quantify the absolute abundance of each unique TCRbeta CDR3 region. T cell fraction was estimated by normalizing TCRbeta template counts to usable DNA, with usable DNA measured through amplification of reference genes found in all nucleated cells. Repertoire TCRs were annotated as SARS-CoV-2-specific when V gene, CDR3 amino acid sequence and J gene were exactly matched to a known reactive TCR set. The reference SARS-CoV-2 TCR set was obtained from MIRA and was filtered for enrichment in COVID-19-positive ImmuneCODE repertoires, whereby public or cross-reactive TCRs were removed. Using the MIRA antigens, annotated TCRs were further analysed by specific ORF or by position within an ORF. Depth was the summed frequency of annotated unique rearrangements, while breadth was defined as annotated unique rearrangements over total unique productive rearrangements. TCR breadth was compared between groups using two-sided Wilcoxon rank-sum tests. TCRdb retrieved this table from immuneACCESS and kept in-frame rearrangements only. Not all clones are present; in checked studies, unresolved V genes account for under half, and no reason is known for the remainder. The V and J calls and clone size are taken from that table; D and trimming were inferred from the DNA. The sample has over 250,000 clones on record, around 87% of them singletons. The top ten clonotypes cover around 3.5% of the sample.

The treatment or condition label on this specimen signifies: roughly 20 received Ad26.COV2.S at low or high dose, single or two shots; five or six received placebo; per-sample allocation not given. Repertoires of vaccine and placebo recipients were sequenced from samples collected on day 63 after the first injection. Between 29 July and 7 August 2020, Cohort 1b enrolled about two dozen adults aged 18-55 years at one site in Boston, USA. As a vaccine, Ad26.COV2.S was a replication-incompetent adenovirus type 26 vector that expressed a prefusion-stabilized SARS-CoV-2 spike protein derived from the original Wuhan strain. The germline V gene encodes CDR1 SGHRS and CDR2 YFSETQ. Reading from cysteine to phenylalanine, the CDR3 counts 16 amino acids. Just the 48-base CDR3 DNA is kept, in frame starting at base 1. V loses 1 base, J loses 3 bases, and the germline ends lie 14 bases apart.

The specimen comprised peripheral blood, sampled in a trial of Ad26.COV2.S vaccine versus placebo. The receptor's source is a person between 18 and 65 years old who received the Ad26.COV2.S COVID-19 vaccine or a placebo. Recombination linked TRBV5-1 to TRBJ2-1; the D gene is perhaps TRBD1 or TRBD2, each of them matching over 6 bases. CDR3 sequence: CASSLLGGDIYNEQFF. The sequenced DNA is TGCGCCAGCAGCTTGCTGGGGGGCGATATCTACAATGAGCAGTTCTTC.